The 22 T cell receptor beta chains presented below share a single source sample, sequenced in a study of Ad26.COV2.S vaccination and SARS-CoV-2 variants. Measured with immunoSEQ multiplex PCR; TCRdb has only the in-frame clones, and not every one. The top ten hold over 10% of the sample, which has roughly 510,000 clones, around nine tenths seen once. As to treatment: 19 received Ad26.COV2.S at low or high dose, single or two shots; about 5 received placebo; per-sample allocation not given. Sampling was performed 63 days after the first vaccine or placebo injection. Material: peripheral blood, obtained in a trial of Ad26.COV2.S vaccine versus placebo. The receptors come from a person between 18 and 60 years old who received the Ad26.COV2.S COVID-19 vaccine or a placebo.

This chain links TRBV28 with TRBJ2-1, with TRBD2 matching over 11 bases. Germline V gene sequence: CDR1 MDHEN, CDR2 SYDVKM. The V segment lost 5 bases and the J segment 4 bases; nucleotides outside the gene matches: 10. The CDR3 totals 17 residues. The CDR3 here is CASSPLGLAGPYNEQFF. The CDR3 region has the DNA TGTGCCAGCAGTCCGCTCGGACTAGCGGGCCCGTACAATGAGCAGTTCTTC.

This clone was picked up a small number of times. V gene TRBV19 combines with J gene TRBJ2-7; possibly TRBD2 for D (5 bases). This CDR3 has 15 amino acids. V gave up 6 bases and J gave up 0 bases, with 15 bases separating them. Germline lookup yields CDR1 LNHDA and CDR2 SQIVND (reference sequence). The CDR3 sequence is CASRPGTANSYEQYF. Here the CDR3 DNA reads TGTGCCAGTAGGCCGGGAACCGCGAACTCCTACGAGCAGTACTTC.

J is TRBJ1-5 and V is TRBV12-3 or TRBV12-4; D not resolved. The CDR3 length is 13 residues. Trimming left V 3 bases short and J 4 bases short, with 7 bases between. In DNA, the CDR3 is TGTGCCAGCAGTTTTTCGAAGAATCAGCCCCAGCATTTT. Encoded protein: CASSFSKNQPQHF.

The CDR3 sequence: CASSLDPGAHEQYF. CDR3 nucleotide sequence: TGTGCCAGCAGCTTAGACCCGGGTGCCCACGAGCAGTACTTC. This sequence joins TRBV7-2 and TRBJ2-7; D remains unclear. Per the germline V gene, CDR1 is SGHTA and CDR2 is FQGNSA. Trimming removed 1 base from V and 5 bases from J, with 12 bases in between. The CDR3 length is 14 residues.

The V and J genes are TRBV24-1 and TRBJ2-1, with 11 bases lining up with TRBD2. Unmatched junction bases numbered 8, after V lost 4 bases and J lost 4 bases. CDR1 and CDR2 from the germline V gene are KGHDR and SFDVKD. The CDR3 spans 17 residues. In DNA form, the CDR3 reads TGTGCCACCAGTGACTCCGGGACTAGCGGTTTATACAATGAGCAGTTCTTC. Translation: CATSDSGTSGLYNEQFF.

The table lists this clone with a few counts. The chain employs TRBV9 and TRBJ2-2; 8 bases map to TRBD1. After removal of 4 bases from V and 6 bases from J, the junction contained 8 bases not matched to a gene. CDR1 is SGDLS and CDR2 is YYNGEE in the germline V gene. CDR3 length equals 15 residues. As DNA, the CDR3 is TGTGCCAGCAGCCCAAAGGACAGGGCACCCGGGGAGCTGTTTTTT. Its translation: CASSPKDRAPGELFF.

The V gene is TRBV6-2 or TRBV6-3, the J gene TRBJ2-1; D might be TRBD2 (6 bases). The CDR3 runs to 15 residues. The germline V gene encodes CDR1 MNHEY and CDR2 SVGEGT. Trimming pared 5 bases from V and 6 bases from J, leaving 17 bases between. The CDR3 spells CASSLPGAPANEQFF. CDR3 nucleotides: TGTGCCAGCAGTCTTCCGGGAGCCCCCGCCAATGAGCAGTTCTTC.

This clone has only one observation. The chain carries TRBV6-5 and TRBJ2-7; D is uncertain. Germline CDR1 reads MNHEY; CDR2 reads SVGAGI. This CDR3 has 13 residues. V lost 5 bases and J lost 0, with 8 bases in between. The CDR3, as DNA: TGTGCCAGCAGTAACCCGGACTCCTACGAGCAGTACTTC. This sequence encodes CASSNPDSYEQYF.

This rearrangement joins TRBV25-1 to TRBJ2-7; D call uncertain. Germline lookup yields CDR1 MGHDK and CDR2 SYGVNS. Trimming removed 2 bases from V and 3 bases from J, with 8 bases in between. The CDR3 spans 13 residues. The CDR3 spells CASSENSLYEQYF. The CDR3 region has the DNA TGTGCCAGCAGTGAAAACAGCCTCTACGAGCAGTACTTC.

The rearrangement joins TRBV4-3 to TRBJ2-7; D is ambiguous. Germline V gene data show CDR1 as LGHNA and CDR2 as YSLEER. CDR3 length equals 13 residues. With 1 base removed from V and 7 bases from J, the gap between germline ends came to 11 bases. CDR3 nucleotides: TGCGCCAGCAGCCAAGGAGGAGTGGGGGAGCAGTACTTC. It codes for CASSQGGVGEQYF.

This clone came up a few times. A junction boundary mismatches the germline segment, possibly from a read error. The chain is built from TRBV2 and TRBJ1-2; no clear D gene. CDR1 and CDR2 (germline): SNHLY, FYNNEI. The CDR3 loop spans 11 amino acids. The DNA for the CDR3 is TGTGCCAGCAGTGACCGGGTGAGGCCCAGCTTC. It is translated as CASSDRVRPSF. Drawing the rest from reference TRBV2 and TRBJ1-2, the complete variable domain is EPEVTQTPSHQVTQMGQEVILRCVPISNHLYFYWYRQILGQKVEFLVSFYNNEISEKSEIFDDQFSVERPDGSNFTLKIRSTKLEDSAMYFCASSDRVRPSFGSGTRLTVV.

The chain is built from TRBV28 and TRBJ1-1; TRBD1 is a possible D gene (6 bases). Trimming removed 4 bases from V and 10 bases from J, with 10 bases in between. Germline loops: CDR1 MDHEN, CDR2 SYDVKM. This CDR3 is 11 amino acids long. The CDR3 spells CASSSQGTAFF. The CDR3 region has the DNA TGTGCCAGCAGTTCCCAGGGGACAGCTTTCTTT.

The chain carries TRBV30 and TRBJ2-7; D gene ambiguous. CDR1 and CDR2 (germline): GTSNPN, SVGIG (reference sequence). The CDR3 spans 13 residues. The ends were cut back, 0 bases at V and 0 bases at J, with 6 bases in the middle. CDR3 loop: CAWSVWGSYEQYF. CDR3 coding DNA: TGTGCCTGGAGTGTGTGGGGCTCCTACGAGCAGTACTTC.

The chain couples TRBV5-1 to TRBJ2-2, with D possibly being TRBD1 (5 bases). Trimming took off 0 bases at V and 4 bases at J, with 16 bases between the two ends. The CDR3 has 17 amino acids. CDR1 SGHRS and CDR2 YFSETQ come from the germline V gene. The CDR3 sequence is CASSLVLGARRTGELFF. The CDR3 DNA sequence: TGCGCCAGCAGCTTGGTATTAGGGGCTAGACGCACCGGGGAGCTGTTTTTT.

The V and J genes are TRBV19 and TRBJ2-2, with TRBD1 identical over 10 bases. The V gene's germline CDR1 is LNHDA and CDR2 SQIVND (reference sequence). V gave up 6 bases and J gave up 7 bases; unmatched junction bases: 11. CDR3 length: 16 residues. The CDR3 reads CASRPRTGGSGGELFF. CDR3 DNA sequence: TGTGCCAGTAGACCACGGACAGGGGGTAGTGGCGGGGAGCTGTTTTTT.

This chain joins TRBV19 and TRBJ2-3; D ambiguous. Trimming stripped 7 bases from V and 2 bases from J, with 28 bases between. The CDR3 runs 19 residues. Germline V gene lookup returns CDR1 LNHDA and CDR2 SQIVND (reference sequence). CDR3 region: CASNAHRAGPDRNTDTQYF. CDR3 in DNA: TGTGCCAGTAATGCCCATCGGGCAGGCCCCGACCGAAACACAGATACGCAGTATTTT.

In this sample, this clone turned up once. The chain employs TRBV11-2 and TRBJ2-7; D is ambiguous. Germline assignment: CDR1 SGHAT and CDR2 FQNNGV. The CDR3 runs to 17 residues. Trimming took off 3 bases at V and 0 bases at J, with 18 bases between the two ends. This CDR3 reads CASSFGVRHLSSYEQYF. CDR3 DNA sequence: TGTGCCAGCAGCTTTGGGGTGAGACACCTAAGCTCCTACGAGCAGTACTTC. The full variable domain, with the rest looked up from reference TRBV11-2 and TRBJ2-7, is EAGVAQSPRYKIIEKRQSVAFWCNPISGHATLYWYQQILGQGPKLLIQFQNNGVVDDSQLPKDRFSAERLKGVDSTLKIQPAKLEDSAVYLCASSFGVRHLSSYEQYFGPGTRLTVT.

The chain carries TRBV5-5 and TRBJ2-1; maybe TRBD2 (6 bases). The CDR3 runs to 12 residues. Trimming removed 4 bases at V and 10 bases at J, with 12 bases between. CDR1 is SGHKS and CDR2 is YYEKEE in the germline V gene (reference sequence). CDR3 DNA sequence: TGTGCCAGCAGCCCCCCCCGGGGGGAGCAGTTCTTC. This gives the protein CASSPPRGEQFF.

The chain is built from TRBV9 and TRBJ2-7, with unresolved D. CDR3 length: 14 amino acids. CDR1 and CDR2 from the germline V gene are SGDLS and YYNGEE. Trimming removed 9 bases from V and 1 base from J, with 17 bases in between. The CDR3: CAIPRRPGSYEQYF. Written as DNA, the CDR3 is TGTGCCATCCCGAGGCGGCCCGGTTCCTACGAGCAGTACTTC.

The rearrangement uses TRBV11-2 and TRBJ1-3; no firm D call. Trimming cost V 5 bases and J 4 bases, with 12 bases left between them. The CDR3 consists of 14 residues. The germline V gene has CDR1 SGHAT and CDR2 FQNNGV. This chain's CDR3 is CASSPGSKGNTIYF. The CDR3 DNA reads TGTGCCAGCAGCCCCGGATCGAAAGGAAACACCATATATTTT.

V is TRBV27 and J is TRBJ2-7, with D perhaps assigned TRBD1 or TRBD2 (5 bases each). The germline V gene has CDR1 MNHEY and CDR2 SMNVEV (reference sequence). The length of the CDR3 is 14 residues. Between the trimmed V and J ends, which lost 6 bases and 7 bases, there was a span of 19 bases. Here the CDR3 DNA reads TGTGCCAGCAGCCCACAACGGCAGGGCGGGGAGCAGTACTTC. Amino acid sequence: CASSPQRQGGEQYF.

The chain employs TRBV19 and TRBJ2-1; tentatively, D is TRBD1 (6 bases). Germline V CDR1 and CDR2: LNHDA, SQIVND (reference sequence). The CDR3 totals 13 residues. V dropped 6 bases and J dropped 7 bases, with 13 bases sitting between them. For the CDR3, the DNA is TGTGCCAGTAGCAACAACAGGGAGAATGAGCAGTTCTTC. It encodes CASSNNRENEQFF.